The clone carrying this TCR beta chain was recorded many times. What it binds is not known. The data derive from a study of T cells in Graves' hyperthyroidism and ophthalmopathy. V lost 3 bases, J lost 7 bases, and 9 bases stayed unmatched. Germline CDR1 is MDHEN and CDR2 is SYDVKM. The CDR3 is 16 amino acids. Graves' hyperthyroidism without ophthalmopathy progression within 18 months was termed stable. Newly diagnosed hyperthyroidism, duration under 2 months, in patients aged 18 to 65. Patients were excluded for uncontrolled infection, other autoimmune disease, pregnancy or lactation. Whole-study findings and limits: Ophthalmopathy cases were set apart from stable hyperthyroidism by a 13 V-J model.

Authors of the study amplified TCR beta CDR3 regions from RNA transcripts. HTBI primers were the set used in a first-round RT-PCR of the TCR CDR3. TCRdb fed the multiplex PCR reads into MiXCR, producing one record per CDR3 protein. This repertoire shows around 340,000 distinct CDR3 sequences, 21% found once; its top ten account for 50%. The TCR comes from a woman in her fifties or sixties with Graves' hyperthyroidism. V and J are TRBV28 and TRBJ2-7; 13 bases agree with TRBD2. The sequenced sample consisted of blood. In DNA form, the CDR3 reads TGTGCCAGCAGTTTGGGACTAGCGGGGTCCCCGTGGGAGCAGTACTTC. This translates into CASSLGLAGSPWEQYF. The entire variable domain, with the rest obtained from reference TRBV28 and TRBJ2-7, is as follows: DVKVTQSSRYLVKRTGEKVFLECVQDMDHENMFWYRQDPGLGLRLIYFSYDVKMKEKGDIPEGYSVSREKKERFSLILESASTNQTSMYLCASSLGLAGSPWEQYFGPGTRLTVT.